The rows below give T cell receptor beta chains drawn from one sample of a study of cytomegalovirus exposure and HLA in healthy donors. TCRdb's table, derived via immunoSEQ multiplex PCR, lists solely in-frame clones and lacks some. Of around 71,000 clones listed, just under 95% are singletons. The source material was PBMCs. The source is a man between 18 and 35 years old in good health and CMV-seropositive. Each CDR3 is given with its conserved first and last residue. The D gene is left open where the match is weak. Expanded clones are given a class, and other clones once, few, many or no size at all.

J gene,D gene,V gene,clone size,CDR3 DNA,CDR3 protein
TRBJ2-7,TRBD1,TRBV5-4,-,TGTGCCAGCAGCCATTCGGACAGGAGGTACGAGCAGTACTTC,CASSHSDRRYEQYF
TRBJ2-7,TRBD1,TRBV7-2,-,TGTGCCAGCAGCGTAGGGGGACAGGTGCCCTACGAGCAGTACTTC,CASSVGGQVPYEQYF
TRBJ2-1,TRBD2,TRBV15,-,TGTGCCACCAGCCCTGGGGGGGATGAGCAGTTCTTC,CATSPGGDEQFF
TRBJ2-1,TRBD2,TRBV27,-,TGTGCCAGCAACCAAGTCGGGGGGGGCAGGGGCGACAATGAGCAGTTCTTC,CASNQVGGGRGDNEQFF
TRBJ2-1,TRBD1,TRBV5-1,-,TGCGCCAGCAGCGGGGGACAGGGATGGGATGAGCAGTTCTTC,CASSGGQGWDEQFF
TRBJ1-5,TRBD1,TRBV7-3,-,TGTGCCAGCAGCTGCCAAAATGACCGGGACAGGGATAGCAATCAGCCCCAGCATTTT,CASSCQNDRDRDSNQPQHF
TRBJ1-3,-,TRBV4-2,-,TGTGCCAGCAGCCAAGAGGTAGTTGCTGGAAACACCATATATTTT,CASSQEVVAGNTIYF
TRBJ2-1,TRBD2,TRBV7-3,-,TGTGCCAGCAGCTTAACCGGAGCGGGGAACTACAATGAGCAGTTCTTC,CASSLTGAGNYNEQFF
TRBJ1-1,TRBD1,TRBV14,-,TGTGCCAGCAGCCCCCACCGAGGACAGGGGATGAACACTGAAGCTTTCTTT,CASSPHRGQGMNTEAFF
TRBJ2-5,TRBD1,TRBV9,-,TGTGCCAGCAGCGTCGACAGGGGTGGTGAGACCCAGTACTTC,CASSVDRGGETQYF
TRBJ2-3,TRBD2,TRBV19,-,TGTGCCAGTAGTAAGAGCGGGGGGGCTACCCCAGATACGCAGTATTTT,CASSKSGGATPDTQYF
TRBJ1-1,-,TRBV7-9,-,TGTGCCAGCAGCTACACAGGACCCTACACTGAAGCTTTCTTT,CASSYTGPYTEAFF
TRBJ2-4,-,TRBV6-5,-,TGTGCCAGCACAGCTCGGACAGAAAACATTCAGTACTTC,CASTARTENIQYF
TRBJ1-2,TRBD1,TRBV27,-,TGTGCCAGCAGTTTATCGGCAGGGGGCTTTGGGGACTATGGCTACACCTTC,CASSLSAGGFGDYGYTF
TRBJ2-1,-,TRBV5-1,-,TGCGCCAGCAGCTTAAAACCCGGGGAGAGGCAGTTCTTC,CASSLKPGERQFF
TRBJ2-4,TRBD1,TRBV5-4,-,TGTGCCAGCAGCGATGGACAGGTAGTAGCCAAAAACATTCAGTACTTC,CASSDGQVVAKNIQYF
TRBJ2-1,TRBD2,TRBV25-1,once,TGTGCCAGCAAGGAAATCGGACTAGCGGGAGTCGGGGAGCAGTTCTTC,CASKEIGLAGVGEQFF
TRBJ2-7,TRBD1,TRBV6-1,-,TGTGCCAGCACCCCGGGACAGGGACCCTACGAGCAGTACTTC,CASTPGQGPYEQYF
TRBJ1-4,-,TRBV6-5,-,TGTGCCAGCAGCCCGACAGCAACTAATGAAAAACTGTTTTTT,CASSPTATNEKLFF
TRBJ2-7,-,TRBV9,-,TGTGCCAGCAGCGTAGGGGAGAGAAGAAGGCAGTACTTC,CASSVGERRRQYF
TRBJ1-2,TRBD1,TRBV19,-,TGTGCCAGTAGTTCGGGACAGGGGCTCGATCGGGGCTACACCTTC,CASSSGQGLDRGYTF
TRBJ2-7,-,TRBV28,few,TGTGCCAGCAGTCCCCCCTGGGGACTCTGGGGGGAGCAGTACTTC,CASSPPWGLWGEQYF
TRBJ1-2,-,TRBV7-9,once,TGTGCCAGCAGCCTCCCCCGAGATTATAACTATGGCTACACCTTC,CASSLPRDYNYGYTF
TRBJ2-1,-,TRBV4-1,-,TGCGCCAGCAGCCCGACTGGGGGCAGGGGGGAGAATGAGCAGTTCTTC,CASSPTGGRGENEQFF
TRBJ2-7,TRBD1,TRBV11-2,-,TGTGCCAGCAGCCGTTACGTCTCGACAGGGGGTCACGAGCAGTACTTC,CASSRYVSTGGHEQYF
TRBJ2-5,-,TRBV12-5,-,TGTGCTAGTGGCCCCGGGACTTGGGAGACCCAGTACTTC,CASGPGTWETQYF
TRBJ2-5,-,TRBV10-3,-,TGTGCCATCAGGAGCAGGGCTGACCAAGAGACCCAGTACTTC,CAIRSRADQETQYF
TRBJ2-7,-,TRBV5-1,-,TGCGCCAGCAGCTTGGAGAGGGCTTACGAGCAGTACTTC,CASSLERAYEQYF
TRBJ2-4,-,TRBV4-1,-,TGCGCCAGCAGCTACCGGGACTCCCCTATCGGGAACATTCAGTACTTC,CASSYRDSPIGNIQYF
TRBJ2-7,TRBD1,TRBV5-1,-,TGCGCCAGCAGCCTCGGGACAGTCTACGAGCAGTACTTC,CASSLGTVYEQYF
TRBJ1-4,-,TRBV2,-,TGTGCCAGCAGCGGACAGTTAAGGGATGAAAAACTGTTTTTT,CASSGQLRDEKLFF
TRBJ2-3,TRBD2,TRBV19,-,TGTGCCAGTAGTAGCCTAGCGGGGGGACTTACAGATACGCAGTATTTT,CASSSLAGGLTDTQYF
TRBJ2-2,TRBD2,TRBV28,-,TGTGCCAGCAGTCTTGCCGGGACTAGCGGGGTCGGGGAGCTGTTTTTT,CASSLAGTSGVGELFF
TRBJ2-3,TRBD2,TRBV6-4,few,TGTGCCAGCAGTGACTCTGGCGGGAGCTCGGATACGCAGTATTTT,CASSDSGGSSDTQYF
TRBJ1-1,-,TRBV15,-,TGTGCCACCAGCAGAGTTCGGTCCCTCATGAACACTGAAGCTTTCTTT,CATSRVRSLMNTEAFF
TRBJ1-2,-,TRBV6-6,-,TGTGCCAGCAGAACGACACCCAACTATGGCTACACCTTC,CASRTTPNYGYTF
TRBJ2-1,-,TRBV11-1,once,TGTGCCAGCAGCTTAGAGAGATACAATGAGCAGTTCTTC,CASSLERYNEQFF
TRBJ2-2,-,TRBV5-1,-,TGCGCCAGCAGCTCCGACTACGCGGAGCTGTTTTTT,CASSSDYAELFF
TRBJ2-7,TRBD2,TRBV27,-,TGTGCCAGCAGTCCTGTACTAGCGGGGGCCTACGAGCAGTACTTC,CASSPVLAGAYEQYF
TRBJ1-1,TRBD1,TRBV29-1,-,TGCAGCGTTGATGCGGGGGGAGGGGGCCTGGGTGGTGAAGCTTTCTTT,CSVDAGGGGLGGEAFF
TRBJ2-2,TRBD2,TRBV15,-,TGTGCCACCAGCAGGACTACTAGCGGGAGGGGCGGGGAGCTGTTTTTT,CATSRTTSGRGGELFF
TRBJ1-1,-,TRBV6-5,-,TGTGCCAGCCGCCCGTGGGCGTTGAACACTGAAGCTTTCTTT,CASRPWALNTEAFF
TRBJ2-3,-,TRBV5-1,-,TGCGCCAGCAGCTTGGCCGGGGGACCAGATACGCAGTATTTT,CASSLAGGPDTQYF
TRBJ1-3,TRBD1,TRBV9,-,TGTGCCAGCAGCCCTACAGGGGGAGTGCAAAACACCATATATTTT,CASSPTGGVQNTIYF
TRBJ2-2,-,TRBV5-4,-,TGTGCCAGCAGCACCCCGGGAGCAAACACCGGGGAGCTGTTTTTT,CASSTPGANTGELFF
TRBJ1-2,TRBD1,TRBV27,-,TGTGCCAGCAGTTTATTGAGCTCCCCGGGACAGGGAACGCGGGGCTACACCTTC,CASSLLSSPGQGTRGYTF
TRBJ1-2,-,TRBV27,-,TGTGCCAGCGGGGCATCCTCACTACCGATCTCCCCCTATGGCTACACCTTC,CASGASSLPISPYGYTF
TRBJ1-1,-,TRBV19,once,TGTGCCACCAGGGGTTACGCTGAAGCTTTCTTT,CATRGYAEAFF
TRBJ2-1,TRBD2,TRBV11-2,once,TGTGCCAGCAGGGGGGGGAACAATGAGCAGTTCTTC,CASRGGNNEQFF
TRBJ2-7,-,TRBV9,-,TGTGCCAGCAGCCTGGGCTCAGGGACCTACGAGCAGTACTTC,CASSLGSGTYEQYF
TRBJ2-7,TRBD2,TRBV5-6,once,TGTGCCAGCAGCGGGGGGGTGTCGGCCTACGAGCAGTACTTC,CASSGGVSAYEQYF
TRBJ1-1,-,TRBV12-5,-,TGTGCTAGTGGTTTGTTTCTACAGGGCTCTGAAGCTTTCTTT,CASGLFLQGSEAFF